The TCR beta chain described here comes from a study of blood T cell repertoires in COVID-19. As for the study in general: COVID-19 samples from acute and convalescent phases originated in the United States, Italy and Spain. The cDNA or gDNA used as material had been derived from T cells, B-cell-depleted T cells, or PBMCs.

Original processing methods: Reference gene primer amplification gave nucleated cell count estimates. Repertoires were generated with immunoSEQ multiplex PCR, while TCRdb's copy carries only in-frame clones and drops some. That table supplies the V and J calls and clone size; D and trimming were determined from the DNA. The top ten clones hold approximately 16% of a sample with about 6,800 clones, about 85% of them seen once. The V segment lost 6 bases and the J segment 7 bases; nucleotides outside the gene matches: 4. Germline CDR1 reads SNHLY; CDR2 reads FYNNEI. CDR3 size: 14 residues. Sequencing was performed on peripheral blood. This rearrangement joins TRBV2 to TRBJ2-1; 12 bases are a match to TRBD2. The TCR comes from a human donor in a cohort sampled during active COVID-19. The CDR3 sequence is CASRIGTSGNEQFF. The CDR3 nucleotides are TGTGCCAGCAGGATTGGGACTAGCGGGAATGAGCAGTTCTTC.